This TCR beta chain is from a study of shared T cell receptors in the human thymus. Clones were sequenced by immunoSEQ multiplex PCR, and TCRdb holds only the in-frame ones, with some missing. The sample has fewer than 700,000 clones, approximately 87% seen once. V lost 5 bases to trimming and J lost 9 bases; unmatched junction nucleotides: 10. The CDR3 runs 12 residues. From germline, CDR1 is GTSNPN and CDR2 SVGIG (reference sequence). This same sample was also part of a study on human thymus T cells. From that study: Thymic material originated from resections removed in the course of corrective heart surgery. Related research has reported that thymic repertoires overlap highly among unrelated individuals.

This chain connects TRBV30 to TRBJ2-7; 7 nucleotides agree with TRBD1. The TCR sequence derives from a boy younger than two with a congenital heart defect. The sample comprised thymocytes. CDR3 sequence (DNA): TGTGCCTGGTCCCGGGACAGCGAGCGGCAGTACTTC. Its translation is CAWSRDSERQYF.